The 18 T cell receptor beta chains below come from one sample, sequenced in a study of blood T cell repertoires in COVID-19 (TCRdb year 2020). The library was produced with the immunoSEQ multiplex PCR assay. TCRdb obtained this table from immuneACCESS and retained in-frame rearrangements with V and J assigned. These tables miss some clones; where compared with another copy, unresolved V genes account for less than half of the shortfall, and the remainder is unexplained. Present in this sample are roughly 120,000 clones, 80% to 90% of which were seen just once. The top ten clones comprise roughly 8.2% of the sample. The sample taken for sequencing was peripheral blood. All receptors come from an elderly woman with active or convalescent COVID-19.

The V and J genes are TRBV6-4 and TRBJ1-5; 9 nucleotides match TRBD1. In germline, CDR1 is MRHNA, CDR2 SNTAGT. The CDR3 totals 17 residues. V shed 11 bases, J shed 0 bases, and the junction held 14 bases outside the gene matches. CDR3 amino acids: CAGPQGANSYSNQPQHF. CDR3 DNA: TGTGCCGGCCCACAGGGGGCCAACTCTTATAGCAATCAGCCCCAGCATTTT.

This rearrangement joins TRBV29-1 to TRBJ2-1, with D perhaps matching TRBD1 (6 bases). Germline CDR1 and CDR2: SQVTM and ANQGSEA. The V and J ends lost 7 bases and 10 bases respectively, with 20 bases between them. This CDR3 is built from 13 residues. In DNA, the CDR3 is TGCAGCGCGAAACAGGGACGGGCGTCGGAGCAGTTCTTC. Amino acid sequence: CSAKQGRASEQFF.

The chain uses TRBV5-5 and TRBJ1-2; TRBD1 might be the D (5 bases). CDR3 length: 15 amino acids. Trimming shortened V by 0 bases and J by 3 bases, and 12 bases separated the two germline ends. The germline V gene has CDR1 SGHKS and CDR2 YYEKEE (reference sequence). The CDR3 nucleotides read TGTGCCAGCAGCTTGGTAGGCGAACAGGACTATGGCTACACCTTC. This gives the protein CASSLVGEQDYGYTF.

The CDR3 region is CASRPPFGQETQYF. The CDR3 nucleotides are TGTGCCAGCAGACCCCCTTTCGGGCAAGAGACCCAGTACTTC. The chain employs TRBV6-5 and TRBJ2-5; no firm D call. The germline CDR1 and CDR2 sequences are MNHEY and SVGAGI. V shed 6 bases and J shed 2 bases, with 13 bases lying between them. This CDR3 region has 14 residues.

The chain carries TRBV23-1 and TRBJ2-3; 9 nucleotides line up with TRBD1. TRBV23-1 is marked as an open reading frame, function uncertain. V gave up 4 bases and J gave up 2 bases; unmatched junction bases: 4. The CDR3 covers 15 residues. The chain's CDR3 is CASSPGQGITDTQYF. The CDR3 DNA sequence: TGCGCCAGCAGTCCCGGACAGGGGATCACAGATACGCAGTATTTT.

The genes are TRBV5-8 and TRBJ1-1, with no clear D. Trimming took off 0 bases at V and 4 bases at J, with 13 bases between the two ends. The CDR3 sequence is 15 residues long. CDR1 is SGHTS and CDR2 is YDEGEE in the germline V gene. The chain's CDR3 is CASSLGYRGGTEAFF. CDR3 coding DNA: TGTGCCAGCAGCTTGGGGTATCGAGGAGGCACTGAAGCTTTCTTT. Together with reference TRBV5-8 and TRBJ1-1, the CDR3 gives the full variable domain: EAGVTQSPTHLIKTRGQQATLRCSPISGHTSVYWYQQALGLGLQFLLWYDEGEERNRGNFPPRFSGRQFPNYSSELNVNALELEDSALYLCASSLGYRGGTEAFFGQGTRLTVV.

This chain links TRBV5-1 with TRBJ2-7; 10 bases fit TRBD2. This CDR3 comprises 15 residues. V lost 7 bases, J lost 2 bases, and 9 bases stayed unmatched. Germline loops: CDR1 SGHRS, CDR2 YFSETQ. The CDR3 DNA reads TGCGCCAGCTCCGATATAGCGGGAGGCCCCTACGAGCAGTACTTC. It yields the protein CASSDIAGGPYEQYF.

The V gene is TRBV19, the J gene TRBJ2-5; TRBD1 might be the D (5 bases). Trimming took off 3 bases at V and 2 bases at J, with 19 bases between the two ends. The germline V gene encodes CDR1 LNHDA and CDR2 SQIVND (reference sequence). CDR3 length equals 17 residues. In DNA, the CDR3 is TGTGCCAGTAGTATCCGAAGTGATGGGGCCCCTCAAGAGACCCAGTACTTC. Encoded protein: CASSIRSDGAPQETQYF.

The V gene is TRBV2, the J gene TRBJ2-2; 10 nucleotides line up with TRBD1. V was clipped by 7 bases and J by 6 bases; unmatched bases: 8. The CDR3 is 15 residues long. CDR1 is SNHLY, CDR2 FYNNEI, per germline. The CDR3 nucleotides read TGTGCCAGCAATAAGGACAGGGGGAGCGCCGGGGAGCTGTTTTTT. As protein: CASNKDRGSAGELFF.

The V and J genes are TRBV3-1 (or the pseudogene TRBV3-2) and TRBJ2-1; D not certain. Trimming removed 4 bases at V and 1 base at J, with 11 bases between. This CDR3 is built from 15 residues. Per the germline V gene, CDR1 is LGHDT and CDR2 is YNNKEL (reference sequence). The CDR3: CASSPTLRSYNEQFF. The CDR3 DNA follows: TGTGCCAGCAGCCCGACCTTGAGGTCCTACAATGAGCAGTTCTTC.

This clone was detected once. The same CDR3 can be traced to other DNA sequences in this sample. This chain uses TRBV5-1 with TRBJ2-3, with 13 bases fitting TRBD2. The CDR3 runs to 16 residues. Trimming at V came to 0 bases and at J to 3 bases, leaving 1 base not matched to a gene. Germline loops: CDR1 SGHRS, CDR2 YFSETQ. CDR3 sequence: CASSLGTSGRTDTQYF. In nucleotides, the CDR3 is TGCGCCAGCAGCTTGGGGACTAGCGGGAGAACAGATACGCAGTATTTT.

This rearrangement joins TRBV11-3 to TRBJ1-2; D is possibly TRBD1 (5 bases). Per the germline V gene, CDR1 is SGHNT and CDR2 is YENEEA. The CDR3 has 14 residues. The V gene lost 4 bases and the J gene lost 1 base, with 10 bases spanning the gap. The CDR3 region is CASSSEGFNYGYTF. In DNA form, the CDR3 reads TGTGCCAGCAGCTCGGAGGGGTTTAACTATGGCTACACCTTC.

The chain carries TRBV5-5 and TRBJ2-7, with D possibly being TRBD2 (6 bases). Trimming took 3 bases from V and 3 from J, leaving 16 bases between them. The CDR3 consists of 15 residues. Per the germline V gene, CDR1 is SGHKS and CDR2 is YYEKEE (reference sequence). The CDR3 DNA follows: TGTGCCAGCAGCTCGGGTCCGGGAGAACACTACGAGCAGTACTTC. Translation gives CASSSGPGEHYEQYF.

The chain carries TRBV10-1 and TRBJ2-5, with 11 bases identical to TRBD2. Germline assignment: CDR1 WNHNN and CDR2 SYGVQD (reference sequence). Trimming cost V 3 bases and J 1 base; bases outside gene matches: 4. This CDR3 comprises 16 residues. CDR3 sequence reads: CASSEIAGGLQETQYF. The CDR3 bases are TGCGCCAGCAGTGAAATAGCGGGAGGGCTCCAAGAGACCCAGTACTTC.

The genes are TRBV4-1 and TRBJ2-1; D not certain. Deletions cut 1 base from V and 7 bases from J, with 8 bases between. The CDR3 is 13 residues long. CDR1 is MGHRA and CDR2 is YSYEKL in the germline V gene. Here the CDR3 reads CASSQVQRNEQFF. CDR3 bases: TGCGCCAGCAGCCAAGTACAACGTAATGAGCAGTTCTTC.

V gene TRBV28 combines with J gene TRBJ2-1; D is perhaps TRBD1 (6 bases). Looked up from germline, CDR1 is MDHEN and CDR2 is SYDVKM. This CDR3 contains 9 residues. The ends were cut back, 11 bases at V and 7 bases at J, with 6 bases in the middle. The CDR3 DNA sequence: TGTGCCCAGGGGAATGAGCAGTTCTTC. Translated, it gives CAQGNEQFF.

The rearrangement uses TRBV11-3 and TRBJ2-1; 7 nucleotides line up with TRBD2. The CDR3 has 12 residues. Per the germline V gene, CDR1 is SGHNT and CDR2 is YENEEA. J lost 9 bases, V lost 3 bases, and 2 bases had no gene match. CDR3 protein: CASSFGRGEQFF. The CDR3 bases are TGTGCCAGCAGCTTTGGGAGGGGTGAGCAGTTCTTC.

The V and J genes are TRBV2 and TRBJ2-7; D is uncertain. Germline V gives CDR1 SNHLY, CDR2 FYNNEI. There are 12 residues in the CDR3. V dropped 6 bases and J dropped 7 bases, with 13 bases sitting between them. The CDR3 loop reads CASSAVRVEQYF. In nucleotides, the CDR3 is TGTGCCAGCAGCGCGGTCCGGGTGGAGCAGTACTTC. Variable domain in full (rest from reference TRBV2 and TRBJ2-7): EPEVTQTPSHQVTQMGQEVILRCVPISNHLYFYWYRQILGQKVEFLVSFYNNEISEKSEIFDDQFSVERPDGSNFTLKIRSTKLEDSAMYFCASSAVRVEQYFGPGTRLTVT.